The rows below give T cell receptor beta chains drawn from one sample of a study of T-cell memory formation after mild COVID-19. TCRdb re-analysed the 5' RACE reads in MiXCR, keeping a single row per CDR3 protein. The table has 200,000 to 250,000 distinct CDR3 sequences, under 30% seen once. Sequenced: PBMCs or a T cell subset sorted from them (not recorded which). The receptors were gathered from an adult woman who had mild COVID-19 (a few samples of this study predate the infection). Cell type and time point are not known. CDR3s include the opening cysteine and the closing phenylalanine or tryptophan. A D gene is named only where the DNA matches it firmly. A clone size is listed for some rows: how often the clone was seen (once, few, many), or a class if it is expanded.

CDR3 DNA: TGTGCCAGCAGCACCGTACGGGAGGCGATGGATACGCAGTATTTT
CDR3 protein: CASSTVREAMDTQYF
clone size: -
J gene: TRBJ2-3
D gene: TRBD2
V gene: TRBV7-9

CDR3 DNA: TGCGCCAGCAGCCAAGAAATAGTTAACTATGGCTACACCTTC
CDR3 protein: CASSQEIVNYGYTF
clone size: few
J gene: TRBJ1-2
D gene: -
V gene: TRBV4-1

CDR3 DNA: TGTGCCAGCTCCAGTGAGGGGGAAGCTTTCTTT
CDR3 protein: CASSSEGEAFF
clone size: -
J gene: TRBJ1-1
D gene: -
V gene: TRBV7-9

CDR3 DNA: TGTGCCAGCAGTTTCAGGGGAAGGAATTCACCCCTCCACTTT
CDR3 protein: CASSFRGRNSPLHF
clone size: few
J gene: TRBJ1-6
D gene: -
V gene: TRBV6-2/TRBV6-3

CDR3 DNA: TGCAGCGTTGTTCTGGCGTCGGAGACCCAGTACTTC
CDR3 protein: CSVVLASETQYF
clone size: -
J gene: TRBJ2-5
D gene: -
V gene: TRBV29-1

CDR3 DNA: TGTGCCAGCTCCCCATCGATTAGGAACACTGAAGCTTTCTTT
CDR3 protein: CASSPSIRNTEAFF
clone size: once
J gene: TRBJ1-1
D gene: -
V gene: TRBV18

CDR3 DNA: TGCAGTGCTAGAGATCTAACAGGGGCGAGCAATCAGCCCCAGCATTTT
CDR3 protein: CSARDLTGASNQPQHF
clone size: few
J gene: TRBJ1-5
D gene: TRBD1
V gene: TRBV20-1

CDR3 DNA: TGTGCCAGCAGTCAAACGACGGGGGATCCTTACAATGAGCAGTTCTTC
CDR3 protein: CASSQTTGDPYNEQFF
clone size: -
J gene: TRBJ2-1
D gene: -
V gene: TRBV7-6

CDR3 DNA: TGCAGTGCTAGAGAACAGGGAGGCTACGAGCAGTACTTC
CDR3 protein: CSAREQGGYEQYF
clone size: -
J gene: TRBJ2-7
D gene: -
V gene: TRBV20-1

CDR3 DNA: TGTGCCAGCAGTTTGGACGGGGGAGGACAGCCCCAGCATTTT
CDR3 protein: CASSLDGGGQPQHF
clone size: -
J gene: TRBJ1-5
D gene: -
V gene: TRBV2

CDR3 DNA: TGTGCCAGCGGGTCGGTAGCGGTCACGAAAGAGACCCAGTACTTC
CDR3 protein: CASGSVAVTKETQYF
clone size: few
J gene: TRBJ2-5
D gene: -
V gene: TRBV2

CDR3 DNA: TGTGCAAGCTCGGCGAGGAGACCGAACACCGGGGAGCTGTTTTTT
CDR3 protein: CASSARRPNTGELFF
clone size: few
J gene: TRBJ2-2
D gene: -
V gene: TRBV6-5

CDR3 DNA: TGTGCCAGCAGTACCCTGGTCAGGGCGAAAAGCACAGATACGCAGTATTTT
CDR3 protein: CASSTLVRAKSTDTQYF
clone size: once
J gene: TRBJ2-3
D gene: -
V gene: TRBV6-6

CDR3 DNA: TGTGCCAGCAGCGTAGGACTAGCGGTAACCTACGAGCAGTACTTC
CDR3 protein: CASSVGLAVTYEQYF
clone size: -
J gene: TRBJ2-7
D gene: TRBD2
V gene: TRBV9

CDR3 DNA: TGTGCCAGCAGGGGACAGGGCCCTGAAGCTTTCTTT
CDR3 protein: CASRGQGPEAFF
clone size: -
J gene: TRBJ1-1
D gene: TRBD1
V gene: TRBV12-3/TRBV12-4

CDR3 DNA: TGTGCCAGCAGCTTGGGATCTCAGCCCCAGCATTTT
CDR3 protein: CASSLGSQPQHF
clone size: -
J gene: TRBJ1-5
D gene: -
V gene: TRBV7-9

CDR3 DNA: TGTGCCAGCAGTTACGGGAGTATAGGGTTCTTC
CDR3 protein: CASSYGSIGFF
clone size: -
J gene: TRBJ2-1
D gene: -
V gene: TRBV6-2/TRBV6-3

CDR3 DNA: TGTGCCACCAGCTCTAGGGCGGGGGGCACAGATACGCAGTATTTT
CDR3 protein: CATSSRAGGTDTQYF
clone size: -
J gene: TRBJ2-3
D gene: TRBD2
V gene: TRBV15

CDR3 DNA: TGCAGTGCTAGAGGGACAGAGCTGAGCTCCTACGAGCAGTACTTC
CDR3 protein: CSARGTELSSYEQYF
clone size: -
J gene: TRBJ2-7
D gene: -
V gene: TRBV20-1

CDR3 DNA: TGCGCCAGCAGCTACACTCCGGGACAGCAAGAGACCCAGTACTTC
CDR3 protein: CASSYTPGQQETQYF
clone size: -
J gene: TRBJ2-5
D gene: TRBD1
V gene: TRBV5-1

CDR3 DNA: TGTGCCACCAGTGATAGGGAAACCTACGAGCAGTACTTC
CDR3 protein: CATSDRETYEQYF
clone size: few
J gene: TRBJ2-7
D gene: -
V gene: TRBV24-1

CDR3 DNA: TGTGCCAGCAGAGGGGACTCCTACAATGAGCAGTTCTTC
CDR3 protein: CASRGDSYNEQFF
clone size: -
J gene: TRBJ2-1
D gene: -
V gene: TRBV14

CDR3 DNA: TGTGCCAGCAGCCCCGGGGGGATTGAAGCTTTCTTT
CDR3 protein: CASSPGGIEAFF
clone size: -
J gene: TRBJ1-1
D gene: -
V gene: TRBV3-1

CDR3 DNA: TGCGCCAGCAGTCAATCGGGGGAGGGGGCGAGCAATCAGCCCCAGCATTTT
CDR3 protein: CASSQSGEGASNQPQHF
clone size: -
J gene: TRBJ1-5
D gene: TRBD1
V gene: TRBV23-1

CDR3 DNA: TGCGCCAGCAGCCCACGGACAGGGGGAAACTACGAGCAGTACTTC
CDR3 protein: CASSPRTGGNYEQYF
clone size: -
J gene: TRBJ2-7
D gene: TRBD1
V gene: TRBV5-1

CDR3 DNA: TGTGCCACCCGGGCTAGCGGGAATGAGCAGTTCTTC
CDR3 protein: CATRASGNEQFF
clone size: few
J gene: TRBJ2-1
D gene: TRBD2
V gene: TRBV6-4

CDR3 DNA: TGCGCCAGCAGCCTCGGGACAGGGCCTTCGTTGGTGGAGACCCAGTACTTC
CDR3 protein: CASSLGTGPSLVETQYF
clone size: -
J gene: TRBJ2-5
D gene: TRBD1
V gene: TRBV4-1

CDR3 DNA: TGTGCCAGCAGCTTGGAGGGGTATTCTCGTAATGAGCAGTTCTTC
CDR3 protein: CASSLEGYSRNEQFF
clone size: few
J gene: TRBJ2-1
D gene: -
V gene: TRBV5-6

CDR3 DNA: TGTGCCAGCAGCTTGGTTAGCGGGAGCTCTCCAGATACGCAGTATTTT
CDR3 protein: CASSLVSGSSPDTQYF
clone size: -
J gene: TRBJ2-3
D gene: TRBD2
V gene: TRBV7-8

CDR3 DNA: TGTGCCAGCAGTAATATGGTGAGAGGGATCTCTTCCTACGAGCAGTACTTC
CDR3 protein: CASSNMVRGISSYEQYF
clone size: few
J gene: TRBJ2-7
D gene: -
V gene: TRBV12-3/TRBV12-4

CDR3 DNA: TGTGCCAGCAGCCGACTGGCGGGAGCCGGGGAGCTGTTTTTT
CDR3 protein: CASSRLAGAGELFF
clone size: few
J gene: TRBJ2-2
D gene: TRBD2
V gene: TRBV6-6

CDR3 DNA: TGTGCCAGCAGTTACAGCGCGGGAGGTTCGCCGTTCTTC
CDR3 protein: CASSYSAGGSPFF
clone size: few
J gene: TRBJ2-1
D gene: TRBD2
V gene: TRBV6-2/TRBV6-3

CDR3 DNA: TGTGCCACCAGCTCAAGCGGGGCAAAAGAGACCCAGTACTTC
CDR3 protein: CATSSSGAKETQYF
clone size: -
J gene: TRBJ2-5
D gene: TRBD2
V gene: TRBV24-1

CDR3 DNA: TGTGCCAGCACCTATGACCGAAACTATGGCTACACCTTC
CDR3 protein: CASTYDRNYGYTF
clone size: -
J gene: TRBJ1-2
D gene: -
V gene: TRBV12-3/TRBV12-4

CDR3 DNA: TGTGCCAGCAGCTTAGGGTCGCAGAGCTCCTACGAGCAGTACTTC
CDR3 protein: CASSLGSQSSYEQYF
clone size: many
J gene: TRBJ2-7
D gene: -
V gene: TRBV7-7

CDR3 DNA: TGTGCCAGCAGGAGGACTAGCGGGTTTATTTCGAACACCGGGGAGCTGTTTTTT
CDR3 protein: CASRRTSGFISNTGELFF
clone size: -
J gene: TRBJ2-2
D gene: TRBD2
V gene: TRBV5-7

CDR3 DNA: TGCGCCAGCAGCCAAAACCGGGACAGCACAGATACGCAGTATTTT
CDR3 protein: CASSQNRDSTDTQYF
clone size: -
J gene: TRBJ2-3
D gene: -
V gene: TRBV4-3

CDR3 DNA: TGTGCCAGCAGCTTAAGATTGGGGGGACTAGCGGGGAGTGTAGCCAAAAACATTCAGTACTTC
CDR3 protein: CASSLRLGGLAGSVAKNIQYF
clone size: once
J gene: TRBJ2-4
D gene: TRBD2
V gene: TRBV7-8

CDR3 DNA: TGCGCCAGCAGCTTGGGACAGGGTTGGTACGAGCAGTACTTC
CDR3 protein: CASSLGQGWYEQYF
clone size: -
J gene: TRBJ2-7
D gene: TRBD1
V gene: TRBV5-1

CDR3 DNA: TGTGCCAGCAGCTTGGTACGGGACGCAACTAATGAAAAACTGTTTTTT
CDR3 protein: CASSLVRDATNEKLFF
clone size: -
J gene: TRBJ1-4
D gene: -
V gene: TRBV5-6

CDR3 DNA: TGTGCCAGCACAGCTTCTGGAAACACCATATATTTT
CDR3 protein: CASTASGNTIYF
clone size: -
J gene: TRBJ1-3
D gene: -
V gene: TRBV14

CDR3 DNA: TGTGCCATCAACGGAGGAGGCACTGAAGCTTTCTTT
CDR3 protein: CAINGGGTEAFF
clone size: -
J gene: TRBJ1-1
D gene: -
V gene: TRBV10-3

CDR3 DNA: TGTGCCAGCAGTTTAGGCGGGACAGATTTCTACAATGAGCAGTTCTTC
CDR3 protein: CASSLGGTDFYNEQFF
clone size: -
J gene: TRBJ2-1
D gene: -
V gene: TRBV12-3/TRBV12-4

CDR3 DNA: TGTGCCAGCGGAGCGGGGGGGGCCTACGAGCAGTACTTC
CDR3 protein: CASGAGGAYEQYF
clone size: -
J gene: TRBJ2-7
D gene: TRBD2
V gene: TRBV12-3/TRBV12-4

CDR3 DNA: TGTGCCAGCAGCTTGTGGACTGAATACGAGCAGTACTTC
CDR3 protein: CASSLWTEYEQYF
clone size: few
J gene: TRBJ2-7
D gene: -
V gene: TRBV5-4

CDR3 DNA: TGTGCCAGCAGCCAAGATCTAAGTAGCGGGGGGGATACGCAGTATTTT
CDR3 protein: CASSQDLSSGGDTQYF
clone size: few
J gene: TRBJ2-3
D gene: TRBD2
V gene: TRBV3-1

CDR3 DNA: TGTGCCAGCAGCACGGGGACACCCTACGAGCAGTACTTC
CDR3 protein: CASSTGTPYEQYF
clone size: -
J gene: TRBJ2-7
D gene: -
V gene: TRBV21-1

CDR3 DNA: TGCGCCAGCAGCCAAGACAGACCCGGGACCAGCTCCTATAATTCACCCCTCCACTTT
CDR3 protein: CASSQDRPGTSSYNSPLHF
clone size: few
J gene: TRBJ1-6
D gene: -
V gene: TRBV4-1

CDR3 DNA: TGCGCCAGCAGTTGGGGGATACAGTTGAACACTGAAGCTTTCTTT
CDR3 protein: CASSWGIQLNTEAFF
clone size: few
J gene: TRBJ1-1
D gene: -
V gene: TRBV5-1

CDR3 DNA: TGTGCCAGCTCACCAAGCCCAGAACGTCACGCTAGCACAGATACGCAGTATTTT
CDR3 protein: CASSPSPERHASTDTQYF
clone size: few
J gene: TRBJ2-3
D gene: -
V gene: TRBV18

CDR3 DNA: TGTGCCAGCAGCTTCCGCACTAGCCTAGGCACAGATACGCAGTATTTT
CDR3 protein: CASSFRTSLGTDTQYF
clone size: -
J gene: TRBJ2-3
D gene: -
V gene: TRBV7-2

CDR3 DNA: TGTGCCAGCAGCTCACCCCGCGGCGGCCGTATGCAGTTCTTC
CDR3 protein: CASSSPRGGRMQFF
clone size: -
J gene: TRBJ2-1
D gene: -
V gene: TRBV11-2

CDR3 DNA: TGTGCCAGCAGCTTAAGCGGGACAGGGGGCGCCGAGACCCAGTACTTC
CDR3 protein: CASSLSGTGGAETQYF
clone size: few
J gene: TRBJ2-5
D gene: TRBD1
V gene: TRBV7-2